Listed below are T cell receptor beta chains from one sample, sequenced in a study of T cells in Graves' hyperthyroidism and ophthalmopathy. TCRdb ran MiXCR on the multiplex PCR reads and lists one entry per CDR3 protein. This repertoire shows under 450,000 distinct CDR3 sequences, 15% to 18% found once; its top ten account for 13% to 15%. Source material: blood. The receptors come from a woman between 18 and 30 years old with Graves' hyperthyroidism. Each CDR3 is given with its conserved first and last residue. Fields, in order: clone size, D gene, J gene, V gene, CDR3 protein, CDR3 DNA. D genes are given only for firm matches. A row's size may be missing; if present it is once, few, many or a size class.

size: NA
D: NA
J: TRBJ2-5
V: TRBV3-1
CDR3: CASSQGRGRQETQYF
DNA: TGTGCCAGCAGCCAAGGGAGGGGGCGACAAGAGACCCAGTACTTC

size: many
D: TRBD1
J: TRBJ2-1
V: TRBV20-1
CDR3: CSARVRDRVRNEQFF
DNA: TGCAGTGCTAGAGTCCGGGACAGGGTGAGAAATGAGCAGTTCTTC

size: NA
D: TRBD2
J: TRBJ2-3
V: TRBV6-1
CDR3: CACKASGTDTQYF
DNA: TGTGCCTGCAAAGCTAGCGGGACAGATACGCAGTATTTT

size: few
D: NA
J: TRBJ1-2
V: TRBV6-1
CDR3: CASRSVQGPYGYTF
DNA: TGTGCCAGCCGAAGCGTCCAAGGGCCTTATGGCTACACCTTC

size: many
D: NA
J: TRBJ2-7
V: TRBV27
CDR3: CASSLGGMHSYEQYF
DNA: TGTGCCAGCAGTTTAGGAGGGATGCACTCCTACGAGCAGTACTTC

size: many
D: NA
J: TRBJ1-6
V: TRBV7-2
CDR3: CASSLGTWGNSPLHF
DNA: TGTGCCAGCAGCTTAGGGACGTGGGGTAATTCACCCCTCCACTTT

size: few
D: NA
J: TRBJ2-5
V: TRBV4-1
CDR3: CASSLARFETQYF
DNA: TGCGCCAGCAGCTTAGCACGTTTTGAGACCCAGTACTTC

size: NA
D: TRBD2
J: TRBJ2-1
V: TRBV9
CDR3: CASSSSSRGRASNEQFF
DNA: TGTGCCAGCAGCTCCAGCTCGCGCGGGAGGGCCTCAAATGAGCAGTTCTTC

size: many
D: TRBD2
J: TRBJ2-1
V: TRBV29-1
CDR3: CSVERGEYNEQFF
DNA: TGCAGCGTTGAGCGGGGGGAATACAATGAGCAGTTCTTC

size: many
D: NA
J: TRBJ1-1
V: TRBV10-3
CDR3: CAISESGTNTEAFF
DNA: TGTGCCATCAGTGAGTCGGGAACGAACACTGAAGCTTTCTTT

size: many
D: TRBD2
J: TRBJ2-7
V: TRBV6-1
CDR3: CASSAAGATYEQYF
DNA: TGTGCCAGCAGTGCAGCGGGGGCGACCTACGAGCAGTACTTC

size: many
D: NA
J: TRBJ2-1
V: TRBV18
CDR3: CASSPFGNEQFF
DNA: TGTGCCAGCTCACCATTCGGTAATGAGCAGTTCTTC

size: many
D: NA
J: TRBJ1-1
V: TRBV5-1
CDR3: CASSLGEWGAEAFF
DNA: TGCGCCAGCAGCTTGGGAGAGTGGGGGGCTGAAGCTTTCTTT

size: NA
D: TRBD1
J: TRBJ1-2
V: TRBV19
CDR3: CASSVRDRDGYTF
DNA: TGTGCCAGTAGTGTCCGGGACAGAGATGGCTACACCTTC

size: NA
D: TRBD1
J: TRBJ2-1
V: TRBV19
CDR3: CASSSGQATMNEQFF
DNA: TGTGCCAGTAGTAGTGGACAGGCAACGATGAATGAGCAGTTCTTC

size: many
D: TRBD2
J: TRBJ2-1
V: TRBV28
CDR3: CASSLHRLAGGPGNEQFF
DNA: TGTGCCAGCAGTTTACACCGACTAGCGGGAGGGCCCGGGAATGAGCAGTTCTTC

size: NA
D: NA
J: TRBJ1-2
V: TRBV9
CDR3: CASSVVPMGGYGYTF
DNA: TGTGCCAGCAGCGTAGTGCCCATGGGGGGCTATGGCTACACCTTC

size: NA
D: TRBD2
J: TRBJ2-1
V: TRBV5-5
CDR3: CASSLAGGPPYNEQFF
DNA: TGTGCCAGCAGCCTAGCGGGGGGGCCGCCTTACAATGAGCAGTTCTTC

size: many
D: TRBD1
J: TRBJ2-3
V: TRBV3-1
CDR3: CASSPTLQGSTDTQYF
DNA: TGTGCCAGCAGCCCAACCCTACAGGGGAGCACAGATACGCAGTATTTT

size: few
D: NA
J: TRBJ1-5
V: TRBV6-1
CDR3: CASSFAGTQHF
DNA: TGTGCCAGCAGTTTCGCGGGGACCCAGCATTTT

size: few
D: NA
J: TRBJ1-2
V: TRBV27
CDR3: CVSSSTGVFNYGYTF
DNA: TGTGTCAGCAGTTCGACAGGCGTATTTAACTATGGCTACACCTTC

size: few
D: TRBD1
J: TRBJ1-2
V: TRBV19
CDR3: CASSVGQGYYGYTF
DNA: TGTGCCAGTAGCGTCGGACAGGGGTACTATGGCTACACCTTC

size: many
D: NA
J: TRBJ1-1
V: TRBV18
CDR3: CASSFDTEAFF
DNA: TGTGCCAGCTCATTCGACACTGAAGCTTTCTTT

size: few
D: NA
J: TRBJ2-7
V: TRBV10-1
CDR3: CASRESGDEQYF
DNA: TGCGCCAGCAGGGAATCAGGGGACGAGCAGTACTTC

size: few
D: NA
J: TRBJ2-3
V: TRBV4-1
CDR3: CASKSGSVGTDTQYF
DNA: TGCGCCAGCAAGAGTGGGAGTGTAGGCACAGATACGCAGTATTTT

size: NA
D: TRBD1
J: TRBJ2-2
V: TRBV3-1
CDR3: CASSQADRVGTGELFF
DNA: TGTGCCAGCAGCCAAGCAGACAGGGTCGGCACCGGGGAGCTGTTTTTT

size: many
D: NA
J: TRBJ2-3
V: TRBV10-3
CDR3: CAISTTDTQYF
DNA: TGTGCCATCAGCACCACAGATACGCAGTATTTT